These 27 T cell receptor beta chains were all obtained from the same sample, sequenced in a study of cytomegalovirus exposure and HLA in healthy donors. This PCR relied on a set of 60 Vbeta primers and 13 Jbeta primers. Libraries were prepared by immunoSEQ multiplex PCR; TCRdb keeps only in-frame clonotypes and omits some of them. This sample has roughly 140,000 clones, with around 79% found just once. Sequenced material: PBMCs. The receptor set was obtained from a male donor in good health and CMV-seronegative.

This clone was picked up one time. V is TRBV6-6 and J is TRBJ2-3; no definite D call. The germline CDR1 and CDR2 sequences are MNHNY and SVGAGI (reference sequence). The CDR3 contains 14 residues. V lost 4 bases to trimming and J lost 1 base, with 9 bases between them. As DNA, the CDR3 is TGTGCCAGCAGTTTTCTTTCCCGCACAGATACGCAGTATTTT. Translating it yields CASSFLSRTDTQYF.

The chain combines TRBV19 with TRBJ2-7, with a possible D match to TRBD2 (5 bases). The CDR3 runs to 12 residues. V dropped 9 bases and J dropped 6 bases, with 15 bases sitting between them. Germline V lookup: CDR1 LNHDA, CDR2 SQIVND (reference sequence). For the CDR3, the DNA is TGTGCCAGCGTCCGACTAAGTTGCGAGCAGTACTTC. Encoded protein: CASVRLSCEQYF.

V is TRBV5-4 and J is TRBJ2-7, with 9 bases that match TRBD2. CDR1 is SGHNT, CDR2 YYREEE, per germline (reference sequence). After removal of 3 bases from V and 4 bases from J, the junction contained 8 bases not matched to a gene. CDR3 length equals 15 residues. The CDR3 protein is CASSSVIAGEYEQYF. The CDR3 coding sequence is TGTGCCAGCAGCTCAGTTATAGCGGGAGAATACGAGCAGTACTTC.

The CDR3 protein is CASSTLGLAGGTPVLYF. The CDR3 DNA sequence: TGCGCCAGCTCCACCTTGGGACTAGCGGGTGGGACCCCCGTACTGTACTTC. The rearrangement joins TRBV4-1 to TRBJ2-4, with TRBD2 matching over 12 bases. V trimming: 8 bases; J trimming: 15 bases; junction bases outside the gene matches: 23. Germline V gene lookup returns CDR1 MGHRA and CDR2 YSYEKL. The CDR3 is 17 residues long.

The chain joins TRBV30 to TRBJ2-7; 8 bases agree with TRBD1. This CDR3 is 15 amino acids long. Germline CDR1 is GTSNPN and CDR2 is SVGIG (reference sequence). V gave up 5 bases and J gave up 0 bases; unmatched junction bases: 9. The CDR3 DNA reads as TGTGCCTGGCATCCCGGGACAGGTATCTCCTACGAGCAGTACTTC. This translates into CAWHPGTGISYEQYF. Looking up the rest from reference TRBV30 and TRBJ2-7 gives the full variable domain: SQTIHQWPATLVQPVGSPLSLECTVEGTSNPNLYWYRQAAGRGLQLLFYSVGIGQISSEVPQNLSASRPQDRQFILSSKKLLLSDSGFYLCAWHPGTGISYEQYFGPGTRLTVT.

The rearrangement uses TRBV4-1 and TRBJ1-2; 9 nucleotides agree with TRBD1. V trimming: 1 base; J trimming: 4 bases; junction bases outside the gene matches: 10. Germline V CDR1 and CDR2: MGHRA, YSYEKL. The CDR3 consists of 17 residues. CDR3 DNA: TGCGCCAGCAGCCAAGTAGGTGGGGACAGGGAAACCTATGGCTACACCTTC. Protein product: CASSQVGGDRETYGYTF.

The chain couples TRBV7-2 to TRBJ2-3; 10 bases map to TRBD2. The CDR3 sequence is 16 residues long. Germline V lookup: CDR1 SGHTA, CDR2 FQGNSA. J was trimmed by 1 base and V by 1 base; bases with no gene match: 2. The CDR3 DNA reads as TGTGCCAGCAGCTTAGTTACTAGCGGGGGCACAGATACGCAGTATTTT. Residues: CASSLVTSGGTDTQYF.

The V call is TRBV6-5, the J call TRBJ2-7; D not certain. V was cut by 4 bases and J by 3 bases, with 13 bases left in between. Germline loops: CDR1 MNHEY, CDR2 SVGAGI. The CDR3 has 14 residues. In DNA form, the CDR3 reads TGTGCCAGCAGTTCCACGACAAGCCACTACGAGCAGTACTTC. Translated, it gives CASSSTTSHYEQYF.

The chain is built from TRBV6-5 and TRBJ2-1; 7 positions agree with TRBD1. CDR3 length: 15 amino acids. Germline V gives CDR1 MNHEY, CDR2 SVGAGI. V dropped 5 bases and J dropped 6; count of bases not matched to a gene: 10. The CDR3 protein is CASSVTGVGGNEQFF. CDR3 coding DNA: TGTGCCAGCAGTGTAACAGGGGTTGGGGGCAATGAGCAGTTCTTC.

This clone came up a few times. V usage is TRBV7-8 and J usage is TRBJ1-2, with 12 bases identical to TRBD1. The V gene's germline CDR1 is SGHVS and CDR2 FQNEAQ. V shed 4 bases and J 8 bases; nucleotides not matched to a gene: 5. The CDR3 length is 14 residues. DNA of the CDR3: TGTGCCAGCAGCTGGGACAGGGGGCGTGAAGGCTACACCTTC. Its translation: CASSWDRGREGYTF.

The genes are TRBV6-5 and TRBJ2-6; no clear D. The CDR3 is 15 residues long. The V gene's germline CDR1 is MNHEY and CDR2 SVGAGI. Between the trimmed V and J ends, which lost 7 bases and 3 bases, there was a span of 13 bases. CDR3 region: CASTQHSGGANVLTF. The CDR3 DNA is TGTGCCAGCACCCAACATTCAGGTGGGGCCAACGTCCTGACTTTC.

This chain links TRBV5-6 with TRBJ1-2, with D perhaps matching TRBD1 (6 bases). V lost 4 bases to trimming and J lost 7 bases, with 17 bases between them. The CDR3 is 14 amino acids. CDR1 SGHDT and CDR2 YYEEEE come from the germline V gene. DNA of the CDR3: TGTGCCAGCAGCCTGGGACACGCAGAGGGTGGCTACACCTTC. Its protein product is CASSLGHAEGGYTF.

About this clone itself: The junction and the germline gene differ at one end; a read error may be behind it. This rearrangement joins TRBV19 to TRBJ1-1; D possibly corresponds to TRBD1 (5 bases). CDR3 length: 15 amino acids. Per the germline V gene, CDR1 is LNHDA and CDR2 is SQIVND (reference sequence). CDR3 amino acids: CPSSIVGGGNTEAFF. Written as DNA, the CDR3 is TGTCCCAGTAGTATTGTCGGGGGAGGGAACACTGAAGCTTTCTTT.

The V and J genes are TRBV29-1 and TRBJ2-7, with D unclear. Germline CDR1 SQVTM, CDR2 ANQGSEA. V was trimmed by 4 bases and J by 0 bases, leaving 7 bases between them. This CDR3 spans 12 amino acids. CDR3 DNA: TGCAGCGTTGCGGTTGGCTCCTACGAGCAGTACTTC. The encoded protein is CSVAVGSYEQYF.

The table lists this clone with a count of one. The V and J genes are TRBV27 and TRBJ1-1; a possible D gene is TRBD1 (5 bases). From germline, CDR1 is MNHEY and CDR2 SMNVEV (reference sequence). The CDR3 has 13 residues. V was pared by 6 bases and J by 1 base, with 9 bases between. Here the CDR3 DNA reads TGTGCCAGCAGGGGGGGACCGAACACTGAAGCTTTCTTT. As protein: CASRGGPNTEAFF.

This clone was seen only a few times. The rearrangement links TRBV6-7 to TRBJ2-5; TRBD2 aligns across 8 bases. TRBV6-7 is an open reading frame, and its role is uncertain. The ends lost 6 bases at V and 5 bases at J; junction bases unmatched: 11. The CDR3 extends over 15 amino acids. CDR3 DNA sequence: TGTGCCAGCAGCACCGAGCGGGAGCCCCGGGAGACCCAGTACTTC. This sequence encodes CASSTEREPRETQYF.

The chain links TRBV7-8 to TRBJ2-5; 9 bases match TRBD2. The CDR3 covers 16 residues. Germline CDR1 SGHVS, CDR2 FQNEAQ. Trimming cost V 4 bases and J 5 bases; bases outside gene matches: 11. The chain's CDR3 is CASSSVIAGERETQYF. The CDR3 DNA reads TGTGCCAGCAGCTCCGTTATAGCGGGAGAGCGTGAGACCCAGTACTTC.

This chain links TRBV4-1 with TRBJ2-4; perhaps TRBD2 as D (5 bases). Germline V gene data show CDR1 as MGHRA and CDR2 as YSYEKL. The CDR3 covers 15 residues. Trimming took 1 base from V and 9 from J, leaving 16 bases between them. DNA for the CDR3: TGCGCCAGCAGCCAAGGGCAGGAGGTTCCTGGCATTCAGTACTTC. Translation: CASSQGQEVPGIQYF.

This clone came up a few times. This chain links TRBV2 with TRBJ2-3, with D possibly TRBD2 on 6 matching bases. This CDR3 contains 15 residues. V lost 6 bases, J lost 2 bases, and 15 bases lay in between. Germline CDR1 is SNHLY and CDR2 is FYNNEI. CDR3 sequence: CASRSGTQVTDTQYF. The DNA for the CDR3 is TGTGCCAGCAGGTCCGGGACTCAAGTCACAGATACGCAGTATTTT.

The J gene is TRBJ1-1, the V gene TRBV27; TRBD1 matches at 7 bases. The CDR3 totals 12 residues. Per the germline V gene, CDR1 is MNHEY and CDR2 is SMNVEV (reference sequence). V was pared by 5 bases and J by 3 bases, with 0 bases of the junction left unmatched. CDR3 nucleotide sequence: TGTGCCAGCAGTACAGGGGACACTGAAGCTTTCTTT. Its translation: CASSTGDTEAFF.

The CDR3 reads CASSDRDTYEQYF. CDR3 sequence (DNA): TGTGCCAGCAGCGACCGGGACACCTACGAGCAGTACTTC. This chain connects TRBV7-8 to TRBJ2-7; a weak D match, TRBD1 (6 bases). CDR1 is SGHVS, CDR2 FQNEAQ, per germline. CDR3 length equals 13 residues. Trimming cost V 5 bases and J 2 bases, with 10 bases left between them. Drawing the rest from reference TRBV7-8 and TRBJ2-7, the complete variable domain is GAGVSQSPRYKVAKRGQDVALRCDPISGHVSLFWYQQALGQGPEFLTYFQNEAQLDKSGLPSDRFFAERPEGSVSTLKIQRTQQEDSAVYLCASSDRDTYEQYFGPGTRLTVT.

This clone was seen only once. The V call is TRBV7-9, the J call TRBJ1-5, with TRBD1 matching over 8 bases. CDR3 length: 15 amino acids. Germline V lookup: CDR1 SEHNR, CDR2 FQNEAQ (reference sequence). V dropped 6 bases and J dropped 3; count of bases not matched to a gene: 7. The CDR3: CASSLGQGPNQPQHF. The DNA for the CDR3 is TGTGCCAGCAGTCTAGGACAGGGCCCCAATCAGCCCCAGCATTTT.

The rearrangement links TRBV27 to TRBJ2-7; TRBD1 matches at 9 bases. The CDR3 has 14 amino acids. The V and J ends lost 4 bases and 7 bases, in that order; junction bases with no gene match: 8. Germline lookup yields CDR1 MNHEY and CDR2 SMNVEV (reference sequence). CDR3 nucleotide sequence: TGTGCCAGCAGTTCCGCCGGGACAGGGAGGGAGCAGTACTTC. Residues: CASSSAGTGREQYF.

The gene calls are TRBV27 and TRBJ1-2, with 7 positions matching TRBD1. Trimming removed 4 bases from V and 4 bases from J; junction bases left unmatched: 6. The V gene's germline CDR1 is MNHEY and CDR2 SMNVEV (reference sequence). This CDR3 contains 14 residues. This chain's CDR3 is CASSSWTGSYGYTF. The CDR3 nucleotides are TGTGCCAGCAGTTCATGGACAGGATCCTATGGCTACACCTTC.

The J gene is TRBJ1-1, the V gene TRBV5-5, with 11 bases that match TRBD1. The trim removed 4 bases at V and 0 bases at J, leaving 5 bases unmatched. The V gene's germline CDR1 is SGHKS and CDR2 YYEKEE (reference sequence). The CDR3 covers 16 residues. CDR3 bases: TGTGCCAGCAGCCAAGGACAGGGGGCCATGAACACTGAAGCTTTCTTT. Protein product: CASSQGQGAMNTEAFF.

This chain links TRBV25-1 with TRBJ1-2; 8 bases align to TRBD1. Per the germline V gene, CDR1 is MGHDK and CDR2 is SYGVNS. Germline trimming cut 4 bases from V and 7 bases from J; bases unmatched to any gene: 8. The CDR3 runs to 14 residues. The CDR3: CASSGQGALSGYTF. The CDR3 DNA is TGTGCCAGCAGTGGCCAGGGGGCGCTCTCTGGCTACACCTTC.

The rearrangement uses TRBV7-3 and TRBJ2-7, with D tentatively TRBD1 (7 bases). The germline CDR1 and CDR2 sequences are SGHTA and FQGTGA. The CDR3 totals 13 residues. Trimming took off 0 bases at V and 6 bases at J, with 9 bases between the two ends. The CDR3 nucleotides are TGTGCCAGCAGCTTAACTCAGGGGGGCGAGCAGTACTTC. Translating gives CASSLTQGGEQYF.